Listed here are 16 T cell receptor beta chains from one sample, sequenced in a study of siplizumab effects on memory and regulatory T cells. Assay: immunoSEQ multiplex PCR; the TCRdb copy retains only in-frame clones and omits some. The repertoire holds about 15,000 clones, with around 49% as singletons. Cells from the mixed lymphocyte reaction were cocultured for about six days at 37°C. No antigen is known for these receptors. The sample was CFSE-low (dividing) CD4+ T cells sorted from an allogeneic mixed lymphocyte reaction. These receptors were taken from a human donor in good health; the cells came from an allogeneic mixed lymphocyte reaction.

This clone was seen a handful of times. In DNA, the CDR3 is TGTGCCAGCAGCTTAGTACTGCCAGGGATGATTTGCTCACCCCTCCACTTT. It codes for CASSLVLPGMICSPLHF. The chain joins TRBV11-3 to TRBJ1-6, with D possibly matching TRBD1 (5 bases). This CDR3 has 17 amino acids. The germline gives CDR1 SGHNT, CDR2 YENEEA. The ends were cut back, 1 base at V and 10 bases at J, with 20 bases in the middle.

This sequence joins TRBV7-2 and TRBJ1-2; 7 bases fit TRBD1. The J segment lost 5 bases and the V segment lost 5 bases, leaving 17 bases of the junction unmatched. Germline V lookup: CDR1 SGHTA, CDR2 FQGNSA. This CDR3 has 17 residues. The CDR3 sequence: CASSPDRGRGREYGYTF. CDR3 sequence (DNA): TGTGCCAGCAGCCCAGACCGGGGTAGGGGGCGCGAGTATGGCTACACCTTC.

This chain connects TRBV7-3 to TRBJ2-3, with D possibly matching TRBD1 (6 bases). Looked up from germline, CDR1 is SGHTA and CDR2 is FQGTGA. This CDR3 has 15 residues. Trimming shortened V by 0 bases and J by 2 bases, and 9 bases separated the two germline ends. CDR3 residues: CASSLTGGFTDTQYF. The CDR3 DNA reads TGTGCCAGCAGCTTAACTGGGGGCTTCACAGATACGCAGTATTTT.

This chain uses TRBV5-6 with TRBJ1-1; D is possibly TRBD1 (5 bases). CDR3 length equals 14 residues. The germline V gene has CDR1 SGHDT and CDR2 YYEEEE. V was trimmed by 4 bases and J by 1 base, leaving 11 bases between them. CDR3 coding DNA: TGTGCCAGCAGCCCCAGTGGGGGGAACACTGAAGCTTTCTTT. It yields the protein CASSPSGGNTEAFF.

This clone showed up just a few times. The chain is built from TRBV4-1 and TRBJ2-7, with 9 bases that match TRBD2. The CDR3 is 15 amino acids. With V trimmed by 1 base and J by 4 bases, 5 bases remained unmatched. The germline gives CDR1 MGHRA, CDR2 YSYEKL. CDR3 loop: CASSQVGLAKYEQYF. The CDR3 DNA reads TGCGCCAGCAGCCAAGTGGGACTAGCCAAATACGAGCAGTACTTC.

The genes are TRBV18 and TRBJ1-6; 7 nucleotides line up with TRBD1. Germline CDR1 is KGHSH and CDR2 is LQKENI. The CDR3 has 14 amino acids. The junction had 0 bases not matched to a gene; V was cut back by 3 bases and J by 4 bases. In nucleotides, the CDR3 is TGTGCCAGCTCACCGGGACAGTATAATTCACCCCTCCACTTT. Its protein is CASSPGQYNSPLHF.

In nucleotides, the CDR3 is TGTGCCTGGAGTGTACGGGACCGGTCACCCCTCCACTTT. Its protein product is CAWSVRDRSPLHF. This rearrangement joins TRBV30 to TRBJ1-6, with D possibly being TRBD1 (5 bases). V shed 0 bases and J shed 10 bases, with 10 bases lying between them. Germline CDR1 reads GTSNPN; CDR2 reads SVGIG (reference sequence). This CDR3 contains 13 residues.

V gene TRBV6-6 combines with J gene TRBJ2-5, with 10 positions matching TRBD1. Germline CDR1 and CDR2: MNHNY and SVGAGI (reference sequence). V lost 0 bases and J lost 4; bases outside the gene matches: 2. The CDR3 contains 15 residues. CDR3 amino acids: CASSYSGTGVETQYF. The CDR3 region has the DNA TGTGCCAGCAGTTACTCTGGGACAGGGGTAGAGACCCAGTACTTC.

This rearrangement joins TRBV19 to TRBJ1-2; D is perhaps TRBD1 (6 bases). Trimming took 8 bases from V and 6 from J, leaving 13 bases between them. CDR1 and CDR2 (germline): LNHDA, SQIVND (reference sequence). This CDR3 has 12 amino acids. The CDR3 coding sequence is TGTGCCAGTGGCCCAGGGGCAGATGGCTACACCTTC. Its protein is CASGPGADGYTF.

The V call is TRBV18, the J call TRBJ1-2; no firm D call. The CDR3 contains 14 residues. CDR1 and CDR2 (germline): KGHSH, LQKENI. V was cut by 3 bases and J by 7 bases, with 15 bases left in between. Here the CDR3 DNA reads TGTGCCAGCTCACCCTATCAGGATGCGGGTGGCTACACCTTC. The encoded protein is CASSPYQDAGGYTF.

The V and J genes are TRBV5-1 and TRBJ2-3; 10 bases are a match to TRBD2. Germline V CDR1 and CDR2: SGHRS, YFSETQ. The J segment lost 2 bases and the V segment lost 0 bases, leaving 3 bases of the junction unmatched. CDR3 length: 16 amino acids. CDR3 nucleotide sequence: TGCGCCAGCAGCTTGGGACTAGCGGGCTTCACAGATACGCAGTATTTT. Amino acids: CASSLGLAGFTDTQYF.

The chain carries TRBV11-2 and TRBJ2-1; 11 positions match TRBD2. CDR3 length: 16 amino acids. Germline V CDR1 and CDR2: SGHAT, FQNNGV. V was pared by 1 base and J by 6 bases, with 5 bases of the junction left unmatched. CDR3 sequence reads: CASSLAQLAGVNEQFF. CDR3 DNA: TGTGCCAGCAGCTTAGCCCAACTAGCGGGAGTCAATGAGCAGTTCTTC.

The chain is built from TRBV6-6 and TRBJ2-1; the D gene is possibly TRBD2 (6 bases). The length of the CDR3 is 13 residues. Per the germline V gene, CDR1 is MNHNY and CDR2 is SVGAGI (reference sequence). V was shortened by 0 bases and J by 9 bases, with 9 bases between the two germline ends. The CDR3 nucleotides are TGTGCCAGCAGTTACTCGGGAGGACCTGAGCAGTTCTTC. Its translation: CASSYSGGPEQFF.

This clone is labeled medium-sized. The J gene is TRBJ1-5, the V gene TRBV2, with D perhaps TRBD1 (5 bases). This CDR3 comprises 15 residues. V shed 8 bases and J shed 0 bases, with 14 bases lying between them. CDR1 SNHLY and CDR2 FYNNEI come from the germline V gene. The CDR3 bases are TGTGCCAGCGCTCTGGGGCAGGCTAGCAATCAGCCCCAGCATTTT. This translates into CASALGQASNQPQHF. Full variable domain (remainder filled in from reference TRBV2 and TRBJ1-5): EPEVTQTPSHQVTQMGQEVILRCVPISNHLYFYWYRQILGQKVEFLVSFYNNEISEKSEIFDDQFSVERPDGSNFTLKIRSTKLEDSAMYFCASALGQASNQPQHFGDGTRLSIL.

This rearrangement joins TRBV9 to TRBJ2-4, with 7 nucleotides matching TRBD1. The CDR3 spans 14 residues. Germline CDR1 reads SGDLS; CDR2 reads YYNGEE. Germline trimming cut 3 bases from V and 2 bases from J; bases unmatched to any gene: 2. The CDR3 coding sequence is TGTGCCAGCAGCGGGGGACAGACCAAAAACATTCAGTACTTC. Translated: CASSGGQTKNIQYF.

The chain uses TRBV21-1 and TRBJ2-7; the DNA was not used to check the table's D call, TRBD2. TRBV21-1 is assigned pseudogene status. The CDR3 has 16 residues. The CDR3 region is CASSKGGGCVPYEQYF. CDR3 DNA sequence: TGTGCCAGCAGCAAAGGGGGGGGTTGCGTCCCCTACGAGCAGTACTTC.